This is a list of T cell receptor beta chains from one sample in a study of T-cell reconstitution after alpha-beta-depleted transplantation in children. Using its own MiXCR run on the PCR reads, TCRdb lists one record per CDR3 protein. Among 700,000 to 850,000 distinct CDR3 sequences listed, 16% were seen once. The sequences come from PBMCs, mostly from graft donor cells, collected 360 days after TCRalphabeta/CD19-depleted stem cell transplant. These receptors all come from a male patient under 18 who had a stem cell transplant for acute lymphoblastic leukemia, so the T cells may come from the graft donor. CDR3s include the opening cysteine and the closing phenylalanine or tryptophan. Fields, in order: clone size, J gene, V gene, CDR3 protein. Clone sizes are given selectively: once, few, many, or a class where the clone is expanded.

clone size: -; J gene: TRBJ1-2; V gene: TRBV12-3/TRBV12-4; CDR3 protein: CASRRHYRDYGYTF
clone size: few; J gene: TRBJ2-7; V gene: TRBV27; CDR3 protein: CASSLSQGQGLYEQYF
clone size: -; J gene: TRBJ2-2; V gene: TRBV5-1; CDR3 protein: CASRDSQGLTGELFF
clone size: -; J gene: TRBJ2-7; V gene: TRBV12-3/TRBV12-4; CDR3 protein: CASSLTPGLAGDEQYF
clone size: -; J gene: TRBJ2-7; V gene: TRBV5-1; CDR3 protein: CASSLGGGRSYEQYF
clone size: -; J gene: TRBJ2-3; V gene: TRBV15; CDR3 protein: CATSIAERLTDTQYF
clone size: many; J gene: TRBJ2-1; V gene: TRBV12-3/TRBV12-4; CDR3 protein: CASSPRLAGGLGREQFF
clone size: -; J gene: TRBJ1-5; V gene: TRBV7-9; CDR3 protein: CASSSRLQPQHF
clone size: -; J gene: TRBJ2-2; V gene: TRBV9; CDR3 protein: CASSSLSFGPFPGELFF
clone size: many; J gene: TRBJ2-1; V gene: TRBV2; CDR3 protein: CASSLSGYSYNEQFF
clone size: few; J gene: TRBJ2-3; V gene: TRBV11-2; CDR3 protein: CASSLDTRLAGGETQYF
clone size: -; J gene: TRBJ1-1; V gene: TRBV19; CDR3 protein: CASADRVITEAFF
clone size: -; J gene: TRBJ2-1; V gene: TRBV10-1; CDR3 protein: CASSTPGSEQFF
clone size: few; J gene: TRBJ1-1; V gene: TRBV3-1; CDR3 protein: CASSPYPGVGPNPEAFF
clone size: few; J gene: TRBJ2-3; V gene: TRBV27; CDR3 protein: CASRYLDSSDTQYF
clone size: -; J gene: TRBJ2-2; V gene: TRBV5-1; CDR3 protein: CASSLYPGLADTGELFF
clone size: -; J gene: TRBJ2-7; V gene: TRBV5-1; CDR3 protein: CASSFPLAMGGQGEQYF
clone size: many; J gene: TRBJ1-2; V gene: TRBV5-1; CDR3 protein: CASSLAGSNYGYTF
clone size: few; J gene: TRBJ1-6; V gene: TRBV12-3/TRBV12-4; CDR3 protein: CASRRPGQSKDNSPLHF
clone size: few; J gene: TRBJ2-5; V gene: TRBV3-1; CDR3 protein: CASSQDWASGSGETQYF
clone size: many; J gene: TRBJ2-5; V gene: TRBV2; CDR3 protein: CASRRRELYQETQYF
clone size: once; J gene: TRBJ2-7; V gene: TRBV5-1; CDR3 protein: CASSLDGRGEQYF
clone size: many; J gene: TRBJ2-3; V gene: TRBV9; CDR3 protein: CASSGLKNPLNPDTQYF
clone size: few; J gene: TRBJ2-1; V gene: TRBV20-1; CDR3 protein: CSARDPAGGGNEQFF
clone size: few; J gene: TRBJ2-3; V gene: TRBV7-3; CDR3 protein: CASSLRLTGPTDTQYF
clone size: few; J gene: TRBJ2-1; V gene: TRBV3-1; CDR3 protein: CASRLTSGPSYNEQFF
clone size: few; J gene: TRBJ2-7; V gene: TRBV4-1; CDR3 protein: CASSQQRENPYEQYF
clone size: -; J gene: TRBJ2-7; V gene: TRBV12-3/TRBV12-4; CDR3 protein: CASSLAGPTGLEQYF